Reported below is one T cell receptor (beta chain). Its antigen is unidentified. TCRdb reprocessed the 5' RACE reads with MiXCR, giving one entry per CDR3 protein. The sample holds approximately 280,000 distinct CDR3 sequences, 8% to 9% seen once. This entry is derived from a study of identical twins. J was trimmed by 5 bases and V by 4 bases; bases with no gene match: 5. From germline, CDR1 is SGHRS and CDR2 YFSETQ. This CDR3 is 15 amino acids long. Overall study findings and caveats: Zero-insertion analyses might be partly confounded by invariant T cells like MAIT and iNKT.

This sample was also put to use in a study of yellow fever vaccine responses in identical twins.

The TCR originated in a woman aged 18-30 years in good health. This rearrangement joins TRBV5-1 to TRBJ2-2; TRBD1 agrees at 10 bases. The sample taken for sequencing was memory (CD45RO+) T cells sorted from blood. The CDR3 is CASSSRQGATGELFF. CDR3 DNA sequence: TGCGCCAGCAGCAGCAGACAGGGGGCGACCGGGGAGCTGTTTTTT.